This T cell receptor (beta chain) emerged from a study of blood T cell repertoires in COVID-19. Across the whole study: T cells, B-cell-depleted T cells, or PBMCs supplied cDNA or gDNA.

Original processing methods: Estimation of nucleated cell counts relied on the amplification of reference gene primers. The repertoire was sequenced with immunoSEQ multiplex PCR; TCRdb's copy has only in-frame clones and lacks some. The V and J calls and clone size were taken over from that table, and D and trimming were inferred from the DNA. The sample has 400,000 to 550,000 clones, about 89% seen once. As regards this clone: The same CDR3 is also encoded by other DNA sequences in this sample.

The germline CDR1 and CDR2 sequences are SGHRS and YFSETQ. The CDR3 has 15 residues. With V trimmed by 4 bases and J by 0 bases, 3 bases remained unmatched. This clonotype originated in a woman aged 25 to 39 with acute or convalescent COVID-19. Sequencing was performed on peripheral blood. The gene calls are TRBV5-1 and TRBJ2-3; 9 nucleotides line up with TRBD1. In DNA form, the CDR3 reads TGCGCCAGCAGCCCTACAGGGGGCAGCACAGATACGCAGTATTTT. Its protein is CASSPTGGSTDTQYF.